Shown below are 17 T cell receptor beta chains from a single sample sequenced in a study of graft-versus-host responses after intestinal transplantation (dated by TCRdb to about 2021). Libraries came from the immunoSEQ multiplex PCR assay. Held by TCRdb, this immuneACCESS table contains in-frame sequences only and omits some clones. Under half of the omission traces to an unresolved V gene where checked; the cause of the rest is unknown. This sample lists 80,000 or so clones; roughly 90% were detected once. Approximately 0.64% of the sample is held by the ten biggest clonotypes. Material: PBMCs, obtained 98 days after intestinal transplantation. All receptors derive from a human patient who received an intestinal transplant, so some T cells may come from the graft donor.

This clone has just one count. CDR3 sequence: CASSFGLLLSELFF. The CDR3 bases are TGTGCCAGCAGTTTTGGGCTCCTATTATCGGAGCTGTTTTTT. The genes are TRBV28 and TRBJ2-2; D is unresolved. Germline V CDR1 and CDR2: MDHEN, SYDVKM. Trimming left V 3 bases short and J 10 bases short, with 15 bases between. There are 14 residues in the CDR3.

This clone was seen a single time. The chain has TRBV5-6 and TRBJ2-7, with D possibly being TRBD1 or TRBD2 (6 bases each). Germline assignment: CDR1 SGHDT and CDR2 YYEEEE. The CDR3 totals 16 residues. V was clipped by 2 bases and J by 5 bases, with 20 bases between them. The CDR3 DNA is TGTGCCAGCAGCTTTTCAATAGGGGGGCCTTGGGACGAGCAGTACTTC. Amino acid sequence: CASSFSIGGPWDEQYF.

With regard to this clone: This sample also contains other DNA sequences that code for the same CDR3. DNA for the CDR3: TGCGCCAGCAGCCAAGAAGACAGGGGTTATGGCTACACCTTC. It codes for CASSQEDRGYGYTF. This rearrangement joins TRBV4-1 to TRBJ1-2, with 8 bases lining up with TRBD1. This CDR3 has 14 residues. With V trimmed by 0 bases and J by 5 bases, 2 bases remained unmatched. Germline lookup yields CDR1 MGHRA and CDR2 YSYEKL.

CDR3 sequence reads: CASSSENQPQHF. The DNA for the CDR3 is TGTGCCAGCAGTTCCGAGAATCAGCCCCAGCATTTT. This rearrangement joins TRBV6-5 to TRBJ1-5; D remains ambiguous. The germline CDR1 and CDR2 sequences are MNHEY and SVGAGI. Trimming left V 4 bases short and J 4 bases short, with 5 bases between. The CDR3 has 12 residues.

This clone was seen only once. The CDR3 sequence is CASSVGAGRTGELFF. The CDR3 nucleotides are TGTGCCAGCAGCGTAGGGGCAGGGAGGACCGGGGAGCTGTTTTTT. The chain uses TRBV9 and TRBJ2-2; D is perhaps TRBD2 (6 bases). The germline V and J ends were trimmed by 0 bases and 5 bases, with 11 bases remaining between them. There are 15 residues in the CDR3. Germline V gives CDR1 SGDLS, CDR2 YYNGEE.

The table lists this clone with a few counts. This rearrangement joins TRBV28 to TRBJ2-1; D remains ambiguous. Trimming took 4 bases from V and 0 from J, leaving 4 bases between them. Germline V gene sequence: CDR1 MDHEN, CDR2 SYDVKM. The CDR3 sequence is 13 residues long. This CDR3 reads CASSWSSYNEQFF. The CDR3 DNA sequence: TGTGCCAGCAGTTGGAGCTCCTACAATGAGCAGTTCTTC.

This chain uses TRBV13 with TRBJ2-3; no clear D. CDR1 and CDR2 (germline): PRHDT, FYEKMQ (reference sequence). With 2 bases removed from V and 4 bases from J, the gap between germline ends came to 10 bases. CDR3 size: 14 residues. The CDR3 nucleotides are TGTGCCAGCAGCTTAATTCTGGAATCAGATACGCAGTATTTT. This sequence encodes CASSLILESDTQYF.

The chain combines TRBV9 with TRBJ2-3; TRBD2 matches at 7 bases. Looked up from germline, CDR1 is SGDLS and CDR2 is YYNGEE. CDR3 length equals 15 residues. V dropped 1 base and J dropped 3; count of bases not matched to a gene: 5. The CDR3 loop is CASSVKAGRTDTQYF. The CDR3 DNA reads as TGTGCCAGCAGCGTAAAAGCGGGACGGACAGATACGCAGTATTTT. The whole variable domain, remainder taken from reference TRBV9 and TRBJ2-3, is DSGVTQTPKHLITATGQRVTLRCSPRSGDLSVYWYQQSLDQGLQFLIQYYNGEERAKGNILERFSAQQFPDLHSELNLSSLELGDSALYFCASSVKAGRTDTQYFGPGTRLTVL.

V usage is TRBV29-1 and J usage is TRBJ2-7, with D perhaps matching TRBD1 (6 bases). Deletions cut 5 bases from V and 2 bases from J, with 22 bases between. CDR3 size: 16 residues. The germline V gene has CDR1 SQVTM and CDR2 ANQGSEA. DNA of the CDR3: TGCAGCGTTAGGGATTACAGGGATTGGTACCCCTACGAGCAGTACTTC. This encodes CSVRDYRDWYPYEQYF.

The V and J genes are TRBV6-1 and TRBJ2-1; 10 nucleotides align to TRBD2. The ends lost 4 bases at V and 7 bases at J; junction bases unmatched: 7. The CDR3 is 15 residues long. CDR1 is MNHNS, CDR2 SASEGT, per germline. CDR3 sequence (DNA): TGTGCCAGCAGTGTGCTAGCGGGGGATGATAATGAGCAGTTCTTC. Protein: CASSVLAGDDNEQFF.

The chain carries TRBV6-1 and TRBJ2-7; 7 bases match TRBD2. The CDR3 loop spans 15 amino acids. The V and J ends lost 3 bases and 2 bases, in that order; junction bases with no gene match: 7. Looked up from germline, CDR1 is MNHNS and CDR2 is SASEGT. CDR3 sequence reads: CASSDLASGPYEQYF. In DNA, the CDR3 is TGTGCCAGCAGTGATTTGGCTAGCGGACCCTACGAGCAGTACTTC.

The V and J genes are TRBV28 and TRBJ2-1; D is perhaps TRBD2 (7 bases). Per the germline V gene, CDR1 is MDHEN and CDR2 is SYDVKM. This CDR3 has 16 amino acids. V was pared by 3 bases and J by 4 bases, with 16 bases between. CDR3 sequence reads: CASSLSRGGGYNEQFF. The CDR3 DNA is TGTGCCAGCAGTTTGTCGAGGGGGGGAGGTTACAATGAGCAGTTCTTC.

V gene TRBV5-5 combines with J gene TRBJ2-5, with 10 bases fitting TRBD2. The better agreement between TRBJ2-7 and the DNA end casts doubt on the J call. Germline V CDR1 and CDR2: SGHKS, YYEKEE (reference sequence). This CDR3 is 14 amino acids long. In DNA, the CDR3 is TGTGCCAGCAGCCTACTAGCGGGGCCGGACGAGCAGTACTTC. Residues: CASSLLAGPDEQYF.

The chain couples TRBV5-6 to TRBJ2-7; tentatively, D is TRBD1 (6 bases). Germline V lookup: CDR1 SGHDT, CDR2 YYEEEE. The CDR3 is 17 amino acids. V shed 4 bases and J shed 4 bases, with 24 bases lying between them. This CDR3 is CASSLGAVGPTQYEQYF. The CDR3 coding sequence is TGTGCCAGCAGCCTGGGGGCGGTAGGACCGACACAATACGAGCAGTACTTC.

The V and J genes are TRBV4-1 and TRBJ1-1; a weak D match, TRBD1 (5 bases). The CDR3 is 12 amino acids. V was clipped by 0 bases and J by 10 bases, with 9 bases between them. Germline V gene lookup returns CDR1 MGHRA and CDR2 YSYEKL. CDR3 region: CASSQDLQGAFF. The CDR3, as DNA: TGCGCCAGCAGCCAAGATCTGCAGGGAGCTTTCTTT.

The DNA for the CDR3 is TGTGCCATCAGTGACTCCGGTCCGTCCAGACAGCCCCAGCATTTT. Its translation is CAISDSGPSRQPQHF. This sequence joins TRBV10-3 and TRBJ1-5, with unresolved D. Deletions cut 3 bases from V and 7 bases from J, with 16 bases between. CDR1 is ENHRY and CDR2 is SYGVKD in the germline V gene. CDR3 length: 15 amino acids.

The chain uses TRBV6-6 and TRBJ2-7, with 7 bases matching TRBD2. This CDR3 region has 14 residues. Trimming at V came to 7 bases and at J to 0 bases, leaving 6 bases not matched to a gene. The germline gives CDR1 MNHNY, CDR2 SVGAGI (reference sequence). CDR3 sequence: CASKPRESSYEQYF. The CDR3 DNA reads TGTGCCAGCAAACCGCGGGAGAGCTCCTACGAGCAGTACTTC.